The rows below give T cell receptor beta chains drawn from one sample of a study of shared clonotypes between healthy human individuals. Using immunoSEQ multiplex PCR, the repertoire was profiled, and TCRdb retains in-frame clones only, with some absent. The sample lists some 95,000 clones, 67% occurring once. Source material: memory CD8+ T cells sorted from blood. The receptors here all came from a man aged 25-40 years in good health. CDR3s include the opening cysteine and the closing phenylalanine or tryptophan. The order of the fields is D gene, V gene, clone size, J gene, CDR3 protein, CDR3 DNA. The D gene is left open where the match is weak. Some rows mark clone size as missing; the rest say once, few, many or name a class of expanded clone.

>TRBD2|TRBV13|-|TRBJ2-2
CASSSRATSGINTGELFF
TGTGCCAGCAGCTCTAGGGCGACTAGCGGGATAAACACCGGGGAGCTGTTTTTT
>TRBD2|TRBV7-6|-|TRBJ2-7
CASSLDLLPGRGDYEQYF
TGTGCCAGCAGCTTAGACCTTCTGCCGGGACGGGGGGACTACGAGCAGTACTTC
>TRBD1|TRBV27|-|TRBJ2-7
CASSPLLQGEQYF
TGTGCCAGCAGTCCACTCCTACAGGGGGAGCAGTACTTC
>TRBD2|TRBV7-3|-|TRBJ2-4
CASSLTSGNIQYF
TGTGCCAGCAGCTTGACTAGCGGGAACATTCAGTACTTC
>-|TRBV5-1|-|TRBJ2-5
CASSQASVQETQYF
TGCGCCAGCAGCCAAGCTTCCGTCCAAGAGACCCAGTACTTC
>-|TRBV11-2|once|TRBJ1-1
CASSLRFGERNTEAFF
TGTGCCAGCAGCTTACGTTTTGGGGAGAGGAACACTGAAGCTTTCTTT
>-|TRBV15|-|TRBJ2-7
CATSKDSSYEQYF
TGTGCCACCAGCAAGGACAGTTCCTACGAGCAGTACTTC
>-|TRBV7-2|-|TRBJ2-5
CASSLSLGETQYF
TGTGCCAGCAGCTTATCCCTGGGGGAGACCCAGTACTTC
>TRBD1|TRBV7-9|few|TRBJ1-1
CASSARDSEAFF
TGTGCCAGCAGCGCTAGGGACAGCGAAGCTTTCTTT
>-|TRBV9|many|TRBJ2-3
CASSLSGLPPDTQYF
TGTGCCAGCAGCCTATCGGGACTCCCGCCAGATACGCAGTATTTT
>TRBD1|TRBV4-3|-|TRBJ2-1
CASSQQQGVREQFF
TGCGCCAGCAGCCAACAGCAGGGGGTTCGTGAGCAGTTCTTC
>-|TRBV29-1|-|TRBJ2-7
CSVETDTYEQYF
TGCAGCGTTGAAACAGACACCTACGAGCAGTACTTC
>-|TRBV6-1|-|TRBJ2-7
CASSRGGPGEQYF
TGTGCCAGCAGCCGAGGGGGGCCGGGCGAGCAGTACTTC
>-|TRBV28|many|TRBJ1-2
CASSIYYGYTF
TGTGCCAGCAGTATATACTATGGCTACACCTTC
>-|TRBV27|-|TRBJ1-5
CASRPPNSNQPQHF
TGTGCCAGCAGGCCCCCAAATAGCAATCAGCCCCAGCATTTT
>TRBD1|TRBV28|-|TRBJ1-2
CASSSGQGGGYTF
TGTGCCAGCAGTTCGGGACAGGGGGGAGGCTACACCTTC
>-|TRBV19|-|TRBJ1-3
CASRVDSSSGNTIYF
TGTGCCAGTAGAGTGGACAGCAGCTCTGGAAACACCATATATTTT
>TRBD2|TRBV7-2|-|TRBJ2-3
CASSLSSGIDTQYF
TGTGCCAGCAGCTTATCTAGCGGGATTGATACGCAGTATTTT
>-|TRBV7-9|-|TRBJ2-1
CASSLVLDLPYNEQFF
TGTGCCAGCAGCTTAGTTCTCGATCTCCCCTACAATGAGCAGTTCTTC
>-|TRBV5-4|-|TRBJ2-3
CASSPLALDTQYF
TGCGCCAGCAGCCCGTTAGCGCTTGATACGCAGTATTTT
>TRBD2|TRBV4-1|-|TRBJ2-5
CASSCAEGLAGDYQETQYF
TGCGCCAGCAGCTGCGCCGAGGGACTAGCGGGGGACTACCAAGAGACCCAGTACTTC
>-|TRBV2|-|TRBJ1-1
CASSVSDPGAFF
TGTGCCAGCAGTGTCAGTGATCCCGGGGCTTTCTTT
>-|TRBV7-9|-|TRBJ1-5
CASSSDSGRNQPQHF
TGTGCCAGCAGCTCGGACAGCGGGCGTAATCAGCCCCAGCATTTT
>TRBD1|TRBV6-1|few|TRBJ2-3
CASSEWTGNSDTQYF
TGTGCCAGCAGTGAGTGGACAGGGAACTCAGATACGCAGTATTTT
>-|TRBV27|many|TRBJ1-1
CASSLQGNTEAFF
TGTGCCAGCAGTCTACAGGGGAACACTGAAGCTTTCTTT
>-|TRBV25-1|-|TRBJ1-3
CASMDNLSGNTIYF
TGTGCCAGCATGGACAATCTCTCTGGAAACACCATATATTTT
>-|TRBV5-6|-|TRBJ1-1
CASSDYDRPNTEAFF
TGTGCCAGCAGCGATTACGACAGACCGAACACTGAAGCTTTCTTT
>-|TRBV7-9|-|TRBJ2-3
CASSWDTSTDTQYF
TGTGCCAGCAGCTGGGACACTAGCACAGATACGCAGTATTTT
>-|TRBV7-3|-|TRBJ2-3
CASSRDGTDTQYF
TGTGCCAGCAGCAGGGACGGCACAGATACGCAGTATTTT
>-|TRBV25-1|-|TRBJ2-1
CASSSGADNEQFF
TGTGCCAGCAGTTCGGGGGCAGACAATGAGCAGTTCTTC
>TRBD2|TRBV28|-|TRBJ2-3
CASSVAGLAASTDTQYF
TGTGCCAGCAGTGTAGCGGGACTAGCAGCTAGCACAGATACGCAGTATTTT
>-|TRBV5-4|many|TRBJ1-2
CASSLDGRRGHYGYTF
TGTGCCAGCAGCTTGGACGGACGGAGGGGACACTATGGCTACACCTTC
>-|TRBV14|-|TRBJ1-4
CASSLGMGSFEKLFF
TGTGCCAGCAGCCTGGGCATGGGCTCCTTCGAAAAACTGTTTTTT
>TRBD1|TRBV6-6|-|TRBJ2-4
CASSYGTGGDIQYF
TGTGCCAGCAGTTACGGGACAGGGGGGGACATTCAGTACTTC
>-|TRBV28|few|TRBJ2-1
CASGRSFNEQFF
TGTGCCAGCGGAAGGAGCTTCAATGAGCAGTTCTTC
>TRBD2|TRBV5-1|-|TRBJ2-2
CASSLVSGSFTGELFF
TGCGCCAGCAGCTTGGTTAGCGGGAGTTTTACCGGGGAGCTGTTTTTT
>TRBD2|TRBV6-1|many|TRBJ2-3
CASSEGTSGSDTQYF
TGTGCCAGCAGTGAGGGGACTAGCGGGAGTGATACGCAGTATTTT
>TRBD2|TRBV7-2|many|TRBJ2-1
CASSYPGLGNEQFF
TGTGCCAGCAGCTATCCGGGACTAGGTAATGAGCAGTTCTTC
>-|TRBV5-1|-|TRBJ2-2
CASSLDTPGELFF
TGCGCCAGCAGCTTGGACACCCCCGGGGAGCTGTTTTTT
>TRBD1|TRBV29-1|-|TRBJ2-6
CSGSTGADSGANVLTF
TGCAGCGGAAGCACAGGGGCCGACTCTGGGGCCAACGTCCTGACTTTC
>-|TRBV6-6|-|TRBJ1-5
CASSLNRADSNQPQHF
TGTGCCAGCAGTTTAAACAGGGCTGATAGCAATCAGCCCCAGCATTTT
>TRBD1|TRBV5-1|few|TRBJ2-7
CASSLRDRALEQYF
TGCGCCAGCAGCCTCCGGGACAGGGCCCTCGAGCAGTACTTC
>-|TRBV4-3|few|TRBJ2-5
CASSPLGRDQETQYF
TGCGCCAGCAGCCCCCTGGGCAGGGACCAAGAGACCCAGTACTTC
>TRBD2|TRBV14|few|TRBJ2-1
CASSLTTSGLYNEQFF
TGTGCCAGCAGCCTCACGACTAGCGGGTTATACAATGAGCAGTTCTTC
>-|TRBV2|-|TRBJ2-1
CASSFSRAPIYNEQFF
TGTGCCAGCAGTTTTTCCAGGGCACCAATATACAATGAGCAGTTCTTC
>-|TRBV15|-|TRBJ2-6
CATSRDVGANVLTF
TGTGCCACCAGCAGAGACGTGGGGGCCAACGTCCTGACTTTC
>TRBD1|TRBV27|-|TRBJ2-5
CASSSDRAFQETQYF
TGTGCCAGCAGTTCGGACAGGGCTTTCCAAGAGACCCAGTACTTC
>-|TRBV19|few|TRBJ2-7
CASSPGLISYEQYF
TGTGCCAGTAGTCCAGGACTAATCTCCTACGAGCAGTACTTC
>-|TRBV25-1|-|TRBJ1-3
CASSLPSGGPGNTIYF
TGTGCCAGCAGCCTCCCCTCCGGGGGACCTGGAAACACCATATATTTT
>TRBD1|TRBV28|-|TRBJ2-2
CASSPPGQETGELFF
TGTGCCAGCAGCCCGCCGGGACAGGAAACCGGGGAGCTGTTTTTT
>TRBD2|TRBV11-2|-|TRBJ2-3
CASSLPGLAGNGTQYF
TGTGCCAGCAGCCTCCCTGGACTAGCGGGGAATGGTACGCAGTATTTT
>-|TRBV15|few|TRBJ1-4
CATSTGQINEKLFF
TGTGCCACCAGCACCGGACAGATAAACGAAAAACTGTTTTTT
>TRBD2|TRBV7-9|few|TRBJ2-7
CASSSGTSGWEQYF
TGTGCCAGCAGTTCCGGGACTAGCGGGTGGGAGCAGTACTTC